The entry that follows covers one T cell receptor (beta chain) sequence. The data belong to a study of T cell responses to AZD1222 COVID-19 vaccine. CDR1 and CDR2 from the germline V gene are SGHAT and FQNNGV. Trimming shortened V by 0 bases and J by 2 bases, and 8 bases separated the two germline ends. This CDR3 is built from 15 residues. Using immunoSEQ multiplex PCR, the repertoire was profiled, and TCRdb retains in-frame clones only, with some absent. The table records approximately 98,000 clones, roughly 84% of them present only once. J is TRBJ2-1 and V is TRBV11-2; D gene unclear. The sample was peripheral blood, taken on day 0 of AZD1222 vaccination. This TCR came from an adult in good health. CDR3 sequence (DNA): TGTGCCAGCAGCTTAGACCCGTATGCCTACAATGAGCAGTTCTTC. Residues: CASSLDPYAYNEQFF.